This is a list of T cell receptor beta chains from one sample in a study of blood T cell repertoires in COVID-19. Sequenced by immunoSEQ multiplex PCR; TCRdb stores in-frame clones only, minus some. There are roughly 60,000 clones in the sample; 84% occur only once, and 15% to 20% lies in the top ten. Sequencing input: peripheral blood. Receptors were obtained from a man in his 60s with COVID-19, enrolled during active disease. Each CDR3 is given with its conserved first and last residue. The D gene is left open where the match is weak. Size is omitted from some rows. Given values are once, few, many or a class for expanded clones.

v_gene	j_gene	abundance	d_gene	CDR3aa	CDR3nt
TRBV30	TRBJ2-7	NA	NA	CAWSVAGTGIYEQYF	TGTGCCTGGAGTGTAGCCGGGACTGGAATCTACGAGCAGTACTTC
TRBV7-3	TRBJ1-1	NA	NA	CASSLGASAVEAFF	TGTGCCAGCAGCTTAGGGGCCTCGGCAGTTGAAGCTTTCTTT
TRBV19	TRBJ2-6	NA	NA	CASSILTGSSGANVLTF	TGTGCCAGTAGTATATTGACGGGAAGCTCTGGGGCCAACGTCCTGACTTTC
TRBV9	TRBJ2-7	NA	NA	CASSQRSAGRPYEQYF	TGTGCCAGCAGCCAAAGATCAGCAGGTAGACCCTACGAGCAGTACTTC
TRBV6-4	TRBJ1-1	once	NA	CASSETPGGGGTEAFF	TGTGCCAGCAGCGAAACCCCGGGAGGTGGGGGCACTGAAGCTTTCTTT
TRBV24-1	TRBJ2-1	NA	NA	CATSDLGQLDNEQFF	TGTGCCACCAGTGATTTGGGACAGTTAGACAATGAGCAGTTCTTC
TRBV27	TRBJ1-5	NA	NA	CASSLNAGSNQPQHF	TGTGCCAGCAGTTTAAACGCGGGTAGCAATCAGCCCCAGCATTTT
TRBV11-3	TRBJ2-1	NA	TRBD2	CASSLDQAGGDEQFF	TGTGCCAGCAGCTTAGATCAAGCGGGAGGGGATGAGCAGTTCTTC
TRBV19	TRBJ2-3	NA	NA	CASSIRVKGTDTQYF	TGTGCCAGTAGTATACGGGTAAAGGGCACAGATACGCAGTATTTT
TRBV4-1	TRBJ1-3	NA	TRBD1	CASSQRTGNGNTIYF	TGCGCCAGCAGCCAGCGGACAGGGAATGGAAACACCATATATTTT
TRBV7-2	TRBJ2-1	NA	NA	CASSLVVVYNEQFF	TGTGCCAGCAGCTTAGTTGTAGTTTACAATGAGCAGTTCTTC
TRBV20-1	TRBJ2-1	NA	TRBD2	CSASSSSGGAGNEQFF	TGCAGTGCTAGTTCTTCTAGCGGGGGGGCGGGTAATGAGCAGTTCTTC
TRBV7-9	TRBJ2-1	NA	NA	CASSLDTGYSYNEQFF	TGTGCCAGCAGCCTGGACACGGGTTACTCCTACAATGAGCAGTTCTTC
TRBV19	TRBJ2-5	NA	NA	CASSQRGETQYF	TGTGCCAGTAGTCAGAGAGGGGAGACCCAGTACTTC
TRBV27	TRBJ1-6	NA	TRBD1	CASSLTGAYNSPLHF	TGTGCCAGCAGTTTGACAGGGGCGTATAATTCACCCCTCCACTTT
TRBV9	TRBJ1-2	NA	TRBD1	CASSNTGADYGYTF	TGTGCCAGCAGTAATACAGGGGCAGATTATGGCTACACCTTC
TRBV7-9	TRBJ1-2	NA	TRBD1	CASSPSGQGIGYTF	TGTGCCAGCAGCCCATCGGGACAGGGTATTGGCTACACCTTC
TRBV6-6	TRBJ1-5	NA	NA	CASREGTATGEPQHF	TGTGCCAGCAGGGAAGGCACTGCCACGGGTGAGCCCCAGCATTTT
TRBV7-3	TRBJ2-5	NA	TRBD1	CASSRLGQGRETQYF	TGTGCCAGCAGTCGACTGGGACAGGGGCGAGAGACCCAGTACTTC
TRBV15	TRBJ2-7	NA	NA	CATSPRVTPEQYF	TGTGCCACCTCCCCCAGGGTTACCCCCGAGCAGTACTTC
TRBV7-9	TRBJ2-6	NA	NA	CASSAVAGSGANVLTF	TGTGCCAGCAGTGCAGTCGCGGGTTCTGGGGCCAACGTCCTGACTTTC
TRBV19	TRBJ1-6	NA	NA	CASSRVQGLFSPLHF	TGTGCCAGTAGTAGGGTTCAGGGACTTTTTTCACCCCTCCACTTT
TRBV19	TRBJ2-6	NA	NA	CASEGGSGANVLTF	TGTGCCAGTGAAGGAGGGTCTGGGGCCAACGTCCTGACTTTC
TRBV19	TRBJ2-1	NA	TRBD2	CASTGGRAGIGEQFF	TGTGCCAGTACCGGCGGGAGGGCCGGAATTGGTGAGCAGTTCTTC
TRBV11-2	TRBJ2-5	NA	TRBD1	CATSTGRSETQYF	TGTGCCACCTCGACAGGGCGGTCGGAGACCCAGTACTTC
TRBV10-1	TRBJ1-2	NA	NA	CASSSGTNPYGYTF	TGCGCCAGCAGCTCGGGAACCAACCCCTATGGCTACACCTTC